This T cell receptor beta chain was identified in a study of beta chain features in type 1 diabetes. Reverse transcribing all isolated RNA meant expressed TCRB transcripts were sequenced. Repertoires were generated with immunoSEQ multiplex PCR, while TCRdb's copy carries only in-frame clones and drops some. There are 300,000 to 400,000 clones in the sample; 9.5% to 11% occur only once, and 0.015% to 0.02% lies in the top ten. The sample holds a few counts of this clone. As yet, its antigen is unknown. In germline, CDR1 is GTSNPN, CDR2 SVGIG (reference sequence). The CDR3 is 14 amino acids. The V end was cut by 3 bases, the J end by 0 bases, with 11 bases between. Study-level findings and limits: Researchers report that Type 1 diabetes patients had moderately but significantly shorter TCRB CDR3s across all four CD4+ subsets.

The V call is TRBV30, the J call TRBJ1-2; maybe TRBD1 (5 bases). This clonotype was sampled from a woman younger than 45 in good health. Sequenced sample: naive CD4+ T cells from blood. CDR3 DNA: TGTGCCTGGAGACTCGGGGGATCTAACTATGGCTACACCTTC. This codes for CAWRLGGSNYGYTF.